These T cell receptor beta chains were read from a single sample in a study of naive and memory T cell subsets. TCRdb re-analysed the UMI-ligation and nested PCR reads in MiXCR, keeping a single row per CDR3 protein. The sample holds over 100,000 distinct CDR3 sequences; roughly 32% are singletons and the top ten take around 0.92%. The specimen sequenced was central memory CD4+ T cells from blood. All receptors come from a human donor in good health. The conserved cysteine and the conserved F or W are not part of the CDR3 here. Fields, in order: V gene, clone size, CDR3 protein. The size of a clone is reported for some rows only, either as once, few or many, or as a class for expanded clones.

v_gene: TRBV3-1; abundance: many; CDR3aa: ASSPPSLENTIY
v_gene: TRBV30; abundance: -; CDR3aa: AWSGRGSGANVLT
v_gene: TRBV11-2; abundance: -; CDR3aa: ASSLEGRVHMNTEAF
v_gene: TRBV18; abundance: few; CDR3aa: ASSPASGPYEQY
v_gene: TRBV6-5; abundance: -; CDR3aa: ASSSRGSGHDYEQY
v_gene: TRBV29-1; abundance: many; CDR3aa: SVKQGTYEQY
v_gene: TRBV6-4; abundance: few; CDR3aa: ASSLTGGIGEQF
v_gene: TRBV7-8; abundance: -; CDR3aa: ASRPRGDQSNYGYT
v_gene: TRBV28; abundance: -; CDR3aa: ASSRYRGAGGPHEQF
v_gene: TRBV9; abundance: few; CDR3aa: ASSVEAGTSGRKNIQY
v_gene: TRBV6-2/TRBV6-3; abundance: few; CDR3aa: ASRAIGASGSPSYNEQF
v_gene: TRBV7-6; abundance: medium-sized; CDR3aa: ASSLVASGSGEQF
v_gene: TRBV6-5; abundance: few; CDR3aa: ASSYSGGRPGVGSGANVLT
v_gene: TRBV20-1; abundance: -; CDR3aa: SARDLNTPSYNEQF
v_gene: TRBV14; abundance: -; CDR3aa: ASSPQSWSGYT
v_gene: TRBV5-1; abundance: -; CDR3aa: ASSFQGDNSPLH
v_gene: TRBV5-1; abundance: -; CDR3aa: ASSWEETQY
v_gene: TRBV20-1; abundance: many; CDR3aa: SARVLGTGELF
v_gene: TRBV10-3; abundance: once; CDR3aa: AISEGLQGAGANVLT
v_gene: TRBV12-3/TRBV12-4; abundance: few; CDR3aa: ASRGGFATNIQY
v_gene: TRBV5-1; abundance: -; CDR3aa: ASSLARQGLRSTEAF
v_gene: TRBV18; abundance: -; CDR3aa: ASSPLAQGQANTEAF
v_gene: TRBV28; abundance: -; CDR3aa: ASSLSDIQY
v_gene: TRBV5-1; abundance: -; CDR3aa: ASSYKTGTYYEQY
v_gene: TRBV27; abundance: few; CDR3aa: ASSSGQRGEKLF
v_gene: TRBV5-1; abundance: once; CDR3aa: ASSSLTGMNTEAF
v_gene: TRBV28; abundance: -; CDR3aa: ASSTRTRAQH
v_gene: TRBV2; abundance: -; CDR3aa: ASSEDRGSGNTIY
v_gene: TRBV3-1; abundance: -; CDR3aa: ASSQESLSGKGKNIQY
v_gene: TRBV5-1; abundance: -; CDR3aa: ASSLRPTGGNQPQH
v_gene: TRBV7-8; abundance: -; CDR3aa: ASSRILAGGANEQF
v_gene: TRBV6-5; abundance: few; CDR3aa: ASRGQLAGNTIY
v_gene: TRBV4-1; abundance: -; CDR3aa: ASSQPGQGGELF
v_gene: TRBV12-3/TRBV12-4; abundance: -; CDR3aa: ASSPSGQGNNEQF
v_gene: TRBV29-1; abundance: -; CDR3aa: SVDQAGAGSYEQY